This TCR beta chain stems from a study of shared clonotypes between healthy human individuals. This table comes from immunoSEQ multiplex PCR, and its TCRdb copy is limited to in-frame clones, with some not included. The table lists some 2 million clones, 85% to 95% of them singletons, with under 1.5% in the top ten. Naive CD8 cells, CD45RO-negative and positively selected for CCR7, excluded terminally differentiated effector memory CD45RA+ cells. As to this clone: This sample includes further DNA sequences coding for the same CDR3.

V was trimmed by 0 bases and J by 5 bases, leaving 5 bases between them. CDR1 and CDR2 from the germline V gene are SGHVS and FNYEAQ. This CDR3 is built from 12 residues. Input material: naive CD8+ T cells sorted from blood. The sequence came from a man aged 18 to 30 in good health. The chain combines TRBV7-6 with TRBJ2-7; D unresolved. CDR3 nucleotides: TGTGCCAGCAGCTTAGCAGGAGACGAGCAGTACTTC. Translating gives CASSLAGDEQYF.